This entry lists 16 T cell receptor beta chains sequenced from one sample in a study of blood T cell repertoires in COVID-19. The assay was immunoSEQ multiplex PCR, and TCRdb's table has in-frame clones only and misses some. The top ten hold around 7% of the sample, which has roughly 30,000 clones, almost 80% seen once. The sample was peripheral blood. These receptors originate from an older woman with acute or convalescent COVID-19.

V is TRBV7-8 and J is TRBJ2-2; TRBD1 might be the D (5 bases). Germline values: CDR1 SGHVS, CDR2 FQNEAQ. V lost 5 bases, J lost 4 bases, and 11 bases lay in between. This CDR3 contains 14 residues. This CDR3 reads CASSQLRGTGELFF. CDR3 in DNA: TGTGCCAGCAGCCAATTAAGGGGCACCGGGGAGCTGTTTTTT.

The rearrangement uses TRBV4-1 and TRBJ2-3, with a possible D match to TRBD1 (6 bases). This CDR3 has 15 amino acids. The V gene lost 0 bases and the J gene lost 2 bases, with 9 bases spanning the gap. Germline CDR1 and CDR2: MGHRA and YSYEKL. CDR3 bases: TGCGCCAGCAGCCAAGACGGGACACCCACAGATACGCAGTATTTT. Protein product: CASSQDGTPTDTQYF.

V usage is TRBV29-1 and J usage is TRBJ1-5, with D hard to call. The CDR3 length is 12 residues. The V and J ends lost 5 bases and 8 bases respectively, with 13 bases between them. Germline V lookup: CDR1 SQVTM, CDR2 ANQGSEA. The CDR3 nucleotides read TGCAGCGTTCAAACCGCTACGGAGCCCCAGCATTTT. It encodes CSVQTATEPQHF.

The chain combines TRBV7-9 with TRBJ1-4, with TRBD1 identical over 8 bases. V lost 1 base, J lost 3 bases, and 1 base stayed unmatched. Looked up from germline, CDR1 is SEHNR and CDR2 is FQNEAQ (reference sequence). The CDR3 sequence is 15 residues long. The CDR3 DNA reads as TGTGCCAGCAGCTTAGGACAGGGGCCTAATGAAAAACTGTTTTTT. Protein: CASSLGQGPNEKLFF. Drawing the rest from reference TRBV7-9 and TRBJ1-4, the complete variable domain is DTGVSQNPRHKITKRGQNVTFRCDPISEHNRLYWYRQTLGQGPEFLTYFQNEAQLEKSRLLSDRFSAERPKGSFSTLEIQRTEQGDSAMYLCASSLGQGPNEKLFFGSGTQLSVL.

V usage is TRBV11-2 and J usage is TRBJ1-1, with D uncertain. The CDR3 contains 15 residues. Germline V gene data show CDR1 as SGHAT and CDR2 as FQNNGV. V was shortened by 5 bases and J by 1 base, with 14 bases between the two germline ends. CDR3 region: CASSLPGRGNTEAFF. Here the CDR3 DNA reads TGTGCCAGCAGCCTTCCTGGACGGGGGAACACTGAAGCTTTCTTT.

The gene calls are TRBV11-3 and TRBJ1-3, with no clear D. From germline, CDR1 is SGHNT and CDR2 YENEEA. V gave up 3 bases and J gave up 3 bases, with 9 bases separating them. The CDR3 is 14 residues long. The CDR3 region has the DNA TGTGCCAGCAGCTTCCCGGTCGATGGAAACACCATATATTTT. It yields the protein CASSFPVDGNTIYF.

J is TRBJ1-1 and V is TRBV5-1; 7 bases agree with TRBD1. This CDR3 is built from 15 residues. The germline CDR1 and CDR2 sequences are SGHRS and YFSETQ. The V gene end was trimmed by 2 bases and the J gene end by 0 bases; junction bases not matched to a gene: 4. This CDR3 is CASSFGRGMNTEAFF. CDR3 coding DNA: TGCGCCAGCAGCTTCGGCAGGGGGATGAACACTGAAGCTTTCTTT.

The chain uses TRBV5-5 and TRBJ2-6, with D unresolved. Germline V gene data show CDR1 as SGHKS and CDR2 as YYEKEE (reference sequence). This CDR3 contains 15 residues. V lost 0 bases and J 0 bases, leaving 4 bases between the germline ends. The CDR3 DNA reads TGTGCCAGCAGCTTGGATCTCTCTGGGGCCAACGTCCTGACTTTC. Its protein product is CASSLDLSGANVLTF. The full variable domain, with the rest looked up from reference TRBV5-5 and TRBJ2-6, is DAGVTQSPTHLIKTRGQQVTLRCSPISGHKSVSWYQQVLGQGPQFIFQYYEKEERGRGNFPDRFSARQFPNYSSELNVNALLLGDSALYLCASSLDLSGANVLTFGAGSRLTVL.

This rearrangement joins TRBV9 to TRBJ1-3; D remains unclear. The CDR3 loop spans 17 amino acids. Germline V CDR1 and CDR2: SGDLS, YYNGEE. Trimming removed 4 bases at V and 0 bases at J, with 17 bases between. The CDR3 nucleotides are TGTGCCAGCAGCCCCGAAGGGAGGCGCGGCTCTGGAAACACCATATATTTT. Translating it yields CASSPEGRRGSGNTIYF.

The chain carries TRBV11-2 and TRBJ1-2; weak D call: TRBD1 (6 bases). The CDR3 is 15 residues long. With 2 bases removed from V and 2 bases from J, the gap between germline ends came to 12 bases. The germline CDR1 and CDR2 sequences are SGHAT and FQNNGV. The CDR3 here is CASSLLQGWNYGYTF. CDR3 bases: TGTGCCAGCAGCTTATTACAGGGCTGGAACTATGGCTACACCTTC.

The chain joins TRBV3-1 (or the pseudogene TRBV3-2) to TRBJ2-3, with 8 bases that match TRBD2. CDR3 size: 15 residues. Trimming removed 4 bases from V and 3 bases from J; junction bases left unmatched: 6. Germline V CDR1 and CDR2: LGHDT, YNNKEL (reference sequence). The DNA of the CDR3 is TGTGCCAGCAGCCCCCGGGGGGGCATAACAGATACGCAGTATTTT. Amino acids: CASSPRGGITDTQYF.

V usage is TRBV12-3 or TRBV12-4 and J usage is TRBJ1-1; no clear D. This CDR3 has 12 residues. The V gene lost 10 bases and the J gene lost 1 base, with 10 bases spanning the gap. CDR3 in amino acids: CATAPGNTEAFF. The CDR3 DNA reads as TGTGCCACTGCCCCGGGGAACACTGAAGCTTTCTTT.

The rearrangement links TRBV19 to TRBJ2-2; possibly TRBD2 for D (5 bases). Germline V gene sequence: CDR1 LNHDA, CDR2 SQIVND (reference sequence). The ends were cut back, 1 base at V and 8 bases at J, with 5 bases in the middle. This CDR3 is built from 12 residues. DNA for the CDR3: TGTGCCAGTAGTATAGGAGGGGGGGAGCTGTTTTTT. Translation gives CASSIGGGELFF.

This chain joins TRBV10-3 and TRBJ1-2; possible D gene TRBD1, 6 bases. Germline values: CDR1 ENHRY, CDR2 SYGVKD. The length of the CDR3 is 14 residues. V lost 8 bases to trimming and J lost 9 bases, with 22 bases between them. CDR3: CAIRGVRTVDRYTF. Here the CDR3 DNA reads TGTGCCATCCGGGGCGTACGGACAGTAGATCGCTACACCTTC.

The chain recombines TRBV18 with TRBJ1-2, with 9 bases matching TRBD1. CDR1 is KGHSH and CDR2 is LQKENI in the germline V gene. V was clipped by 6 bases and J by 10 bases; unmatched bases: 12. This CDR3 has 14 residues. As DNA, the CDR3 is TGTGCCAGCTCTTCCGGGACAGGGCCGGCGGACTACACCTTC. Translation gives CASSSGTGPADYTF.

The chain couples TRBV4-1 to TRBJ2-5; TRBD1 is a possible D gene (5 bases). The CDR3 length is 15 residues. V lost 0 bases and J lost 5, with 13 bases in between. Looked up from germline, CDR1 is MGHRA and CDR2 is YSYEKL. CDR3 sequence: CASSQDGAGYETQYF. The CDR3 DNA follows: TGCGCCAGCAGCCAAGATGGGGCAGGGTATGAGACCCAGTACTTC.